This entry concerns a single T cell receptor (beta chain). Some clones are missing from TCRdb's copy, which holds only in-frame ones; the method was immunoSEQ multiplex PCR. The sample holds roughly 80,000 clones, approximately 82% seen once. The data belong to a study of OX40 agonist ivuxolimab in advanced cancers. The germline gives CDR1 SGHVS, CDR2 FNYEAQ. The CDR3 is made up of 13 amino acids. The ends lost 3 bases at V and 5 bases at J; junction bases unmatched: 3. Sequenced here: CD4+ or CD8+ T cells sorted from blood, sampled in a trial of the OX40 agonist ivuxolimab. The sequence derives from an adult with an advanced solid tumor such as melanoma, head and neck, liver or kidney cancer. V and J are TRBV7-6 and TRBJ2-5, with TRBD1 identical over 7 bases. This CDR3 is CASSLTGFETQYF. CDR3 bases: TGTGCCAGCAGCTTGACAGGGTTCGAGACCCAGTACTTC.